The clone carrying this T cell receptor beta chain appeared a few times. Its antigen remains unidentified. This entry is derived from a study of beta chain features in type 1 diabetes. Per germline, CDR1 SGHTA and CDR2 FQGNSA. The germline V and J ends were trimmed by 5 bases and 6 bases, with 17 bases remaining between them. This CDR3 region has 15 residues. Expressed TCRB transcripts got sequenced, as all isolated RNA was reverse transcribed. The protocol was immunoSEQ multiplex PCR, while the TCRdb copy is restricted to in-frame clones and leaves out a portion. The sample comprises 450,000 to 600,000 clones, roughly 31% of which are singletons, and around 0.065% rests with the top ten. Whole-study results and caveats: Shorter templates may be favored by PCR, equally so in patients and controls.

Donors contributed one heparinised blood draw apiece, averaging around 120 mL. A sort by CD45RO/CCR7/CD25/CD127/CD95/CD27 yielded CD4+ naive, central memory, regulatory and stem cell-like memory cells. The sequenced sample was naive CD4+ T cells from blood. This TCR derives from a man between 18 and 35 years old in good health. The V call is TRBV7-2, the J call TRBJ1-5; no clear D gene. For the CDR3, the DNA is TGTGCCAGCAGCGTCCGGGCCCTCTCGGGTCAGCCCCAGCATTTT. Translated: CASSVRALSGQPQHF.